This record covers a single T cell receptor beta chain. Antigen: not known. The data stem from a study of cytomegalovirus exposure and HLA in healthy donors. Study information: The use of the same platform for the roughly 110 validation repertoires and the roughly 730 first-cohort repertoires was reported by a later analysis.

This CDR3 is built from 15 residues. Trimming pared 1 base from V and 3 bases from J, leaving 12 bases between. Per germline, CDR1 MNHNS and CDR2 SASEGT. Using immunoSEQ multiplex PCR, the repertoire was profiled, and TCRdb retains in-frame clones only, with some absent. The sample lists 110,000 or so clones; around 87% were seen once. The donors were part of the roughly 120-subject validation cohort, which stood apart from the approximately 670-subject first cohort. Notes on the study in general: Clusters of TCRs from the first cohort tended to co-occur in the 100 to 150 validation repertoires (as a later analysis found).

Material for sequencing was PBMCs. This chain joins TRBV6-1 and TRBJ1-2; no reliable D call. This TCR derives from a woman aged 18-35 years in good health and CMV-seropositive. The chain's CDR3 is CASSEGLRGYYGYTF. DNA for the CDR3: TGTGCCAGCAGTGAAGGTCTCCGGGGTTACTATGGCTACACCTTC.